This T cell receptor beta chain was profiled in a study of blood T cell repertoires in COVID-19. Study as a whole: Whether acute or convalescent, the COVID-19 samples came from the United States, Italy and Spain. From T cells, B-cell-depleted T cells, or PBMCs came the material, which was cDNA or gDNA.

How the authors handled the data: Reference gene primer amplification gave estimated nucleated cell counts. Generated by immunoSEQ multiplex PCR, the TCRdb table keeps only in-frame clones and is missing some. That table furnishes V, J and clone size, whereas the DNA furnished D and trimming. The sample includes roughly 170,000 clones, roughly 89% seen only once; the top ten take around 13%. The ends lost 5 bases at V and 4 bases at J; junction bases unmatched: 6. This CDR3 spans 16 amino acids. The germline V gene has CDR1 MDHEN and CDR2 SYDVKM. Sequencing input: peripheral blood. The receptor was isolated from a woman in her sixties or seventies with COVID-19, enrolled during active disease. J is TRBJ2-1 and V is TRBV28, with 12 bases lining up with TRBD2. The CDR3 sequence: CASSPRLAGGYNEQFF. The CDR3, as DNA: TGTGCCAGCAGTCCCAGGCTAGCGGGGGGGTACAATGAGCAGTTCTTC.